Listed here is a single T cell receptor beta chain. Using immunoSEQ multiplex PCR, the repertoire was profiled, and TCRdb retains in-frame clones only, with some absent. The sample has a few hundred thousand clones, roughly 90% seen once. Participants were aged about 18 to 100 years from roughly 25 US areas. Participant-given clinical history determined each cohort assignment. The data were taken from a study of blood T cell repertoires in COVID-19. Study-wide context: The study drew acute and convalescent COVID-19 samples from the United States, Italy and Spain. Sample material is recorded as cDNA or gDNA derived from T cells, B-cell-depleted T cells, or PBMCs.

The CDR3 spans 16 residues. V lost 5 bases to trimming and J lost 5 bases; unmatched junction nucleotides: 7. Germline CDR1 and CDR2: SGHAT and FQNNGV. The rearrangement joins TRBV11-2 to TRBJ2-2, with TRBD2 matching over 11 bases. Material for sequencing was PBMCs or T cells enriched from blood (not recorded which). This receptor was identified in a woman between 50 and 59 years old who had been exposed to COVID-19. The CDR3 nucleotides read TGTGCCAGCAGCCCAGTGGTAGCGGGGGGGACCGGGGAGCTGTTTTTT. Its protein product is CASSPVVAGGTGELFF.